What follows are 19 T cell receptor beta chains derived from one specimen sequenced in a study of blood T cells in healthy people across ages. Combining a sample-barcoded 5' primer with a J-beta primer mix, a second PCR ran for roughly 7 to 11 cycles. TCRdb re-called the 5' RACE reads with MiXCR, one entry per CDR3 protein. The sample lists about 1.8 million distinct CDR3 sequences, around 50% occurring once. Sequenced input: blood. Source of these receptors: a woman between 40 and 50 years old in good health.

The rearrangement links TRBV7-2 to TRBJ2-5, with D unresolved. Per the germline V gene, CDR1 is SGHTA and CDR2 is FQGNSA. Trimming removed 3 bases at V and 0 bases at J, with 8 bases between. This CDR3 has 14 residues. The CDR3 protein is CASSFKHNQETQYF. CDR3 sequence (DNA): TGTGCCAGCAGCTTCAAACACAACCAAGAGACCCAGTACTTC.

The chain couples TRBV11-2 to TRBJ1-2, with D unclear. The CDR3 has 14 residues. CDR1 SGHAT and CDR2 FQNNGV come from the germline V gene. The germline V and J ends were trimmed by 5 bases and 5 bases, with 15 bases remaining between them. The CDR3 loop is CASSPREVSYGYTF. The CDR3 region has the DNA TGTGCCAGCAGCCCTAGAGAAGTATCTTATGGCTACACCTTC.

This clonotype has just one count. The chain is built from TRBV20-1 and TRBJ2-5, with 9 bases identical to TRBD2. Germline values: CDR1 DFQATT, CDR2 SNEGSKA (reference sequence). J was trimmed by 11 bases and V by 4 bases; bases with no gene match: 11. The CDR3 is 13 residues long. The CDR3 spells CSAIAGGSNEQYF. CDR3 nucleotides: TGCAGTGCTATTGCGGGGGGGTCCAATGAGCAGTACTTC.

This chain connects TRBV7-3 to TRBJ2-3; maybe TRBD2 (7 bases). Between the trimmed V and J ends, which lost 3 bases and 4 bases, there was a span of 14 bases. This CDR3 comprises 15 residues. CDR1 and CDR2 (germline): SGHTA, FQGTGA. The chain's CDR3 is CASSFGPGGPDTQYF. The CDR3 bases are TGTGCCAGCAGCTTCGGACCGGGGGGCCCAGATACGCAGTATTTT.

This clonotype was observed once. The chain joins TRBV5-1 to TRBJ2-3, with 16 nucleotides matching TRBD2. V lost 4 bases to trimming and J lost 3 bases; unmatched junction nucleotides: 8. Germline values: CDR1 SGHRS, CDR2 YFSETQ. CDR3 size: 18 residues. In DNA form, the CDR3 reads TGCGCCAGCAGCCTTCCGGGACTAGCGGGGGGGAAGACAGATACGCAGTATTTT. Translation gives CASSLPGLAGGKTDTQYF.

This chain links TRBV27 with TRBJ1-5; D possibly uses TRBD1 or TRBD2 (6 bases each). The last part of the DNA fits TRBJ2-3 better; the J call may be wrong. CDR3 size: 14 residues. In germline, CDR1 is MNHEY, CDR2 SMNVEV (reference sequence). DNA of the CDR3: TGTGCCACGAGGGGGGCGCGGGGCAATCAGCCCCAGTATTTT. Protein product: CATRGARGNQPQYF.

In its sample, this clonotype was seen many times. CDR3 bases: TGCGCCAGCAGCCAAGCCGCGAGGTCTGGGGAGACCCAGTACTTC. Amino acids: CASSQAARSGETQYF. The chain uses TRBV4-1 and TRBJ2-5; D remains unclear. The germline V gene has CDR1 MGHRA and CDR2 YSYEKL. V was pared by 1 base and J by 5 bases, with 14 bases between. The CDR3 runs 15 residues.

V gene TRBV3-1 combines with J gene TRBJ2-1; D is ambiguous. Germline CDR1 is LGHDT and CDR2 is YNNKEL (reference sequence). This CDR3 is built from 14 residues. V was trimmed by 1 base and J by 13 bases, leaving 17 bases between them. CDR3 coding DNA: TGTGCCAGCAGCCAAGCCGGCTTCCAAGAGACCCAGTTCTTC. It is translated as CASSQAGFQETQFF.

The table lists this clonotype with a few counts. V and J are TRBV29-1 and TRBJ2-5; 8 bases fit TRBD2. In germline, CDR1 is SQVTM, CDR2 ANQGSEA. The V and J ends lost 8 bases and 1 base, in that order; junction bases with no gene match: 15. CDR3 length: 16 amino acids. CDR3 protein: CSLRGNLRGAQETQYF. CDR3 in DNA: TGCAGCCTTCGGGGTAATTTGCGGGGGGCCCAAGAGACCCAGTACTTC.

The rearrangement uses TRBV7-9 and TRBJ2-7, with 7 bases that match TRBD2. Germline V CDR1 and CDR2: SEHNR, FQNEAQ (reference sequence). The CDR3 runs 12 residues. Germline trimming cut 5 bases from V and 6 bases from J; bases unmatched to any gene: 4. The DNA of the CDR3 is TGTGCCAGCAGCGGGAGGGAGAGCGAGCAGTACTTC. Translating gives CASSGRESEQYF.

This chain links TRBV20-1 with TRBJ2-7; D is undetermined. CDR1 and CDR2 from the germline V gene are DFQATT and SNEGSKA (reference sequence). Deletions cut 3 bases from V and 2 bases from J, with 14 bases between. The CDR3 is 14 residues long. CDR3 in DNA: TGCAGTGCTAGGGAGCCCAGACCCACCTACGAGCAGTACTTC. Residues: CSAREPRPTYEQYF.

There are a few counts of this clonotype. The J gene is TRBJ2-3, the V gene TRBV9; D remains unclear. The V gene lost 0 bases and the J gene lost 5 bases, with 4 bases spanning the gap. CDR1 and CDR2 (germline): SGDLS, YYNGEE. This CDR3 is built from 12 residues. CDR3 sequence reads: CASSVDKDTQYF. The CDR3 coding sequence is TGTGCCAGCAGCGTAGATAAAGATACGCAGTATTTT.

V gene TRBV7-2 combines with J gene TRBJ1-5; D uncertain. The germline V gene encodes CDR1 SGHTA and CDR2 FQGNSA. Deletions cut 1 base from V and 2 bases from J, with 12 bases between. The CDR3 runs 16 residues. The CDR3: CASSLGWAQGNQPQHF. The CDR3 DNA follows: TGTGCCAGCAGCTTAGGGTGGGCCCAGGGCAATCAGCCCCAGCATTTT.

The chain is built from TRBV28 and TRBJ2-5; tentatively, D is TRBD1 (7 bases). CDR1 MDHEN and CDR2 SYDVKM come from the germline V gene. This CDR3 comprises 18 residues. The V and J ends lost 3 bases and 1 base respectively, with 21 bases between them. The CDR3 region is CASSFSRWAGGFQETQYF. The CDR3 region has the DNA TGTGCCAGCAGTTTTAGTCGGTGGGCAGGGGGGTTCCAAGAGACCCAGTACTTC.

This chain uses TRBV28 with TRBJ1-5; weak D call: TRBD1 (5 bases). The V end lost 8 bases, the J end lost 3 bases, and 11 bases lay between the germline ends. Germline loops: CDR1 MDHEN, CDR2 SYDVKM. This CDR3 is built from 13 residues. This chain's CDR3 is CASEGVNNQPQHF. The CDR3 bases are TGTGCCAGCGAAGGGGTAAACAATCAGCCCCAGCATTTT.

This clonotype has more than one count but fewer than ten. The J gene is TRBJ2-4, the V gene TRBV7-9; the D call may be TRBD1 or TRBD2 (5 bases each). CDR1 SEHNR and CDR2 FQNEAQ come from the germline V gene (reference sequence). This CDR3 region has 13 residues. Trimming took 10 bases from V and 6 from J, leaving 16 bases between them. CDR3 amino acids: CATPKGTVNIQYF. The CDR3 DNA reads as TGTGCCACCCCGAAAGGGACCGTAAACATTCAGTACTTC.

This chain joins TRBV5-1 and TRBJ2-6; D perhaps matches TRBD1 (5 bases). Between the trimmed V and J ends, which lost 4 bases and 0 bases, there was a span of 20 bases. From germline, CDR1 is SGHRS and CDR2 YFSETQ. The CDR3 length is 19 residues. CDR3 residues: CASSRGNHNRDSGANVLTF. The CDR3 nucleotides read TGCGCCAGCAGCAGGGGAAACCACAACCGCGACTCTGGGGCCAACGTCCTGACTTTC. The complete variable domain, with remaining parts taken from reference TRBV5-1 and TRBJ2-6, reads KAGVTQTPRYLIKTRGQQVTLSCSPISGHRSVSWYQQTPGQGLQFLFEYFSETQRNKGNFPGRFSGRQFSNSRSEMNVSTLELGDSALYLCASSRGNHNRDSGANVLTFGAGSRLTVL.

A few counts support this clonotype. The chain carries TRBV7-2 and TRBJ2-3; 9 bases agree with TRBD2. Per germline, CDR1 SGHTA and CDR2 FQGNSA. The V and J ends lost 1 base and 2 bases, in that order; junction bases with no gene match: 10. CDR3 length equals 18 residues. In nucleotides, the CDR3 is TGTGCCAGCAGCTTAGTGGCTAGCGGGAACTTATACACAGATACGCAGTATTTT. This translates into CASSLVASGNLYTDTQYF.

This clonotype was observed a handful of times. As DNA, the CDR3 is TGTGCCATCAGTGACCAGACAGATACGCAGTATTTT. The encoded protein is CAISDQTDTQYF. The genes are TRBV10-3 and TRBJ2-3; no reliable D call. The V gene lost 3 bases and the J gene lost 3 bases, with 4 bases spanning the gap. This CDR3 has 12 amino acids. CDR1 ENHRY and CDR2 SYGVKD come from the germline V gene.